What follows is one T cell receptor beta chain and its context. This record comes from a study of CD8 T cells in Susac syndrome. The CDR3 sequence is 14 residues long. Looked up from germline, CDR1 is MNHNS and CDR2 is SASEGT. V was shortened by 8 bases and J by 4 bases, with 15 bases between the two germline ends. Negative isolation yielded CD8+ and CD4+ T cells; FACS enriched TEMRA cells. With random hexamers, roughly 0.45 to 1 ug RNA was reverse transcribed. Amplification of the TCR beta CDR3 was carried out by immunoSEQ multiplex PCR, which spanned a total of 54 Vbeta and 13 Jbeta segments. TCRdb fed the immunoSEQ multiplex PCR reads into MiXCR, producing one record per CDR3 protein. The repertoire holds fewer than 150,000 distinct CDR3 sequences, around nine tenths seen once, with about 0.25% in the top ten.

The specimen was CD8+ T cells from PBMCs. This chain joins TRBV6-1 and TRBJ1-5; TRBD1 might be the D (5 bases). This receptor was taken from a human donor with multiple sclerosis. The CDR3: CASDQLGGNQPQHF. The CDR3 nucleotides are TGTGCCAGCGACCAACTCGGGGGGAATCAGCCCCAGCATTTT.